These 20 T cell receptor beta chains share one sample of origin, sequenced in a study of tumor-infiltrating lymphocytes in primary liver carcinoma. Starting material for RNA and DNA co-extraction consisted of about 17-32 mg of unsorted bulk tissue. TCR beta cDNA came from roughly 550 ng total RNA, primed with a constant-region primer. ARM-PCR was slightly modified, and three nested multiplex PCR rounds with it gave rise to the TCR beta libraries. Investigators reported that the first two PCR rounds, at 10 cycles each, used TRBV1-TRBV30 forward primers with a C-beta reverse primer. TCRdb re-called the multiplex PCR reads with MiXCR, one entry per CDR3 protein. This table holds almost 45,000 distinct CDR3 sequences, 75% found once. Material: tumor-adjacent normal liver tissue. All receptors derive from a woman in her twenties or thirties with primary liver carcinoma and hepatitis B virus infection.

The chain uses TRBV4-2 and TRBJ2-3, with D perhaps being TRBD1 or TRBD2 (5 bases each). V lost 9 bases, J lost 5 bases, and 18 bases lay in between. Germline CDR1 and CDR2: LGHNA and YNFKEQ. This CDR3 region has 14 residues. For the CDR3, the DNA is TGTGCCAGTAGTGAATCGAGAGGGGTAGATACGCAGTATTTT. Its translation: CASSESRGVDTQYF.

Worth noting for this clonotype: This may come from a read error, since a much larger clone is one base off. This chain uses TRBV24-1 with TRBJ2-5, with 10 bases that match TRBD2. CDR3 length: 14 amino acids. Per germline, CDR1 KGHDR and CDR2 SFDVKD. The CDR3 here is CPTSDSLAGVAQYF. The CDR3 DNA reads TGTCCCACCAGTGATTCGCTAGCGGGAGTGGCCCAGTACTTC.

As regards this clonotype: Compared with germline, one end of the junction differs, possibly owing to a read error. The V call is TRBV7-3, the J call TRBJ2-1; 9 nucleotides agree with TRBD2. Germline CDR1 SGHTA, CDR2 FQGTGA. The CDR3 contains 18 residues. DNA for the CDR3: TGTGCCAACAGCCTATTCTTCGGAGCGGGAGGCCCTTACAATGAGCAGTTCTTC. Its protein is CANSLFFGAGGPYNEQFF.

This clonotype appeared a single time. No DNA is shown, since the ends of the CDR3 on it are uncertain; the CDR3 is the one TCRdb lists. V usage is TRBV4-2 and J usage is TRBJ2-1; the table assigns TRBD2, which was not confirmed against the DNA. The CDR3 region is 16 residues in length, termini included. The germline V gene has CDR1 LGHNA and CDR2 YNFKEQ. The CDR3 is CASSQDSVALGNERFF.

In regard to this clonotype: The missing conserved phenylalanine or tryptophan at the end of this CDR3 makes a read error likely. The chain has TRBV4-2 and TRBJ2-7; the D call may be TRBD1 or TRBD2 (5 bases each). The germline V gene encodes CDR1 LGHNA and CDR2 YNFKEQ. CDR3 length: 17 residues. DNA of the CDR3: TGTGCCAGCGGCCAAGATGGCCGGGGCACGAGCCCCTACGAGCAGTACTAC. The encoded protein is CASGQDGRGTSPYEQYY.

CDR3 residues: CAWNGGTANYQYF. CDR3 in DNA: TGTGCCTGGAATGGGGGGACAGCAAACTACCAGTACTTC. The chain has TRBV30 and TRBJ2-7; a weak D match, TRBD1 (7 bases). CDR1 and CDR2 (germline): GTSNPN, SVGIG (reference sequence). V shed 4 bases and J shed 10 bases, with 20 bases lying between them. This CDR3 comprises 13 residues.

This clonotype was detected once. At one boundary the junction diverges from the germline segment, which might be a read error. The V call is TRBV6-5, the J call TRBJ2-1, with 9 nucleotides matching TRBD1. There are 15 residues in the CDR3. Germline CDR1 reads MNHEY; CDR2 reads SVGAGI. DNA of the CDR3: TGCGCCAGCAGTTACGTGGGACAGGGCCACAATGAGAAGTTCTTC. Its protein is CASSYVGQGHNEKFF.

Points on this clonotype: Germline is not matched at one junction end, which may reflect a read error. The chain employs TRBV7-8 and TRBJ2-2; TRBD2 agrees at 7 bases. The germline V gene encodes CDR1 SGHVS and CDR2 FQNEAQ. The CDR3 loop spans 14 amino acids. In nucleotides, the CDR3 is TGTGCCAGCAGCAAGCATCACCTCAGCGGGGAGCTATTTTTT. Protein: CASSKHHLSGELFF.

This clonotype was counted a few times. The germline gene is not matched at one end of the junction; a read error may be the cause. The chain joins TRBV6-2 or TRBV6-3 to TRBJ2-3, with D perhaps TRBD2 (6 bases). Germline assignment: CDR1 MNHEY and CDR2 SVGEGT. The CDR3 has 15 residues. The CDR3 spells CAGSETSLRTDTQYF. In nucleotides, the CDR3 is TGTGCCGGCAGTGAGACTAGTCTGCGCACAGATACGCAGTATTTT.

Concerning this clonotype itself: A read error is possible here, since a much larger clone lies one base away. V gene TRBV28 combines with J gene TRBJ2-1; 13 bases are a match to TRBD2. This CDR3 region has 15 residues. Germline loops: CDR1 MDHEN, CDR2 SYDVKM. V trimming: 5 bases; J trimming: 13 bases; junction bases outside the gene matches: 11. The CDR3: CASSHTSGRAGDQFF. CDR3 DNA sequence: TGTGCCAGCAGTCATACTAGCGGGAGGGCTGGTGATCAGTTCTTC.

Note on this clonotype: One end of the junction varies from germline; a read error may be responsible. V and J are TRBV12-3 or TRBV12-4 and TRBJ2-3, with 7 nucleotides matching TRBD2. CDR3 length: 17 amino acids. CDR3 coding DNA: TGTGTCAGCAGTCCCCGTACGACTAGCCCTAGCACAGATGCGCAGTATTTT. As protein: CVSSPRTTSPSTDAQYF.

For this clonotype: Lacking the conserved final phenylalanine or tryptophan, this CDR3 likely reflects a read error. The gene calls are TRBV11-1 and TRBJ2-1; 7 nucleotides align to TRBD1. CDR3 length: 15 amino acids. V was clipped by 10 bases and J by 5 bases; unmatched bases: 14. Germline V CDR1 and CDR2: SGHAT, FQDESV (reference sequence). Written as DNA, the CDR3 is TGTGCCAACAGTTTGAGACAGGGCGCTCACAATGAGCAGTTCTTA. It is translated as CANSLRQGAHNEQFL.

About this clonotype: No conserved phenylalanine or tryptophan ends this CDR3, so it is likely a read error. The chain couples TRBV11-2 to TRBJ2-1; D might be TRBD1 (6 bases). The CDR3 is 15 residues long. CDR1 is SGHAT, CDR2 FQNNGV, per germline. The CDR3 DNA reads as TGTGCCAGCAGCGGACAGAGTGGGGCCTACATTGAGCAGTTCTTA. It codes for CASSGQSGAYIEQFL.

The chain has TRBV11-2 and TRBJ1-2; a possible D gene is TRBD1 (5 bases). The ends were cut back, 8 bases at V and 8 bases at J, with 18 bases in the middle. Germline V gene sequence: CDR1 SGHAT, CDR2 FQNNGV. This CDR3 has 13 residues. CDR3 nucleotides: TGTGCCAGCGCTCAAGGTGGGGCTGGAGGCTACACCTTC. Protein: CASAQGGAGGYTF.

About this clonotype itself: The conserved phenylalanine or tryptophan normally closing the CDR3 is absent here, so this likely arose from a read error. This rearrangement joins TRBV11-1 to TRBJ1-1; TRBD1 might be the D (6 bases). Germline V gene data show CDR1 as SGHAT and CDR2 as FQDESV (reference sequence). This CDR3 is built from 15 residues. The CDR3 DNA reads as TGTGTCAACAGCCCCCGGACAGTCATGAACACTGAAGCTTTCTCT. Encoded protein: CVNSPRTVMNTEAFS.

The genes are TRBV11-2 and TRBJ2-5, with 9 bases matching TRBD1. The V gene end was trimmed by 11 bases and the J gene end by 3 bases; junction bases not matched to a gene: 16. The CDR3 is made up of 16 amino acids. The germline gives CDR1 SGHAT, CDR2 FQNNGV. CDR3 nucleotide sequence: TGTGCCGGCAACACAAGAACAGGGGGCACGAAAGAGACCCAGTACTTC. This codes for CAGNTRTGGTKETQYF.

Turning to this clonotype: One end of the junction does not line up with germline, which may come from a read error. The chain joins TRBV5-1 to TRBJ2-5, with 8 bases aligning to TRBD1. The germline CDR1 and CDR2 sequences are SGHRS and YFSETQ. The CDR3 consists of 15 residues. CDR3 sequence (DNA): TGTGCCAGCAACCCGGACAGGGTGGGACAAGAGACCCAGTACTTC. Protein product: CASNPDRVGQETQYF.

Details on this clonotype: A junction end diverges from the germline sequence, so it may reflect a read error. This chain links TRBV7-9 with TRBJ2-7; the D is unclear. The CDR3 spans 12 residues. Germline CDR1 SEHNR, CDR2 FQNEAQ (reference sequence). CDR3 in DNA: TGTGCCAGCACCGACCCGTTCGGTGAGCAGCACTTT. As protein: CASTDPFGEQHF.

As regards this clonotype: Possible read error: a much larger clone is one base away. The chain is built from TRBV13 and TRBJ2-5; no definite D call. Trimming cost V 5 bases and J 1 base, with 2 bases left between them. This CDR3 spans 11 amino acids. CDR1 and CDR2 (germline): PRHDT, FYEKMQ (reference sequence). The CDR3 coding sequence is TGTGCCAGCAGCCTCCAAGAGACCCAGTACTTC. Protein sequence: CASSLQETQYF.

This chain links TRBV11-3 with TRBJ1-6; no reliable D call. Germline-derived CDR1 and CDR2 are SGHNT and YENEEA. The CDR3 totals 15 residues. V was shortened by 4 bases and J by 3 bases, with 10 bases between the two germline ends. CDR3 sequence: CASSSRWSYNSPLHF. The DNA of the CDR3 is TGTGCCAGCAGCTCTAGGTGGAGCTATAATTCACCCCTCCACTTT.